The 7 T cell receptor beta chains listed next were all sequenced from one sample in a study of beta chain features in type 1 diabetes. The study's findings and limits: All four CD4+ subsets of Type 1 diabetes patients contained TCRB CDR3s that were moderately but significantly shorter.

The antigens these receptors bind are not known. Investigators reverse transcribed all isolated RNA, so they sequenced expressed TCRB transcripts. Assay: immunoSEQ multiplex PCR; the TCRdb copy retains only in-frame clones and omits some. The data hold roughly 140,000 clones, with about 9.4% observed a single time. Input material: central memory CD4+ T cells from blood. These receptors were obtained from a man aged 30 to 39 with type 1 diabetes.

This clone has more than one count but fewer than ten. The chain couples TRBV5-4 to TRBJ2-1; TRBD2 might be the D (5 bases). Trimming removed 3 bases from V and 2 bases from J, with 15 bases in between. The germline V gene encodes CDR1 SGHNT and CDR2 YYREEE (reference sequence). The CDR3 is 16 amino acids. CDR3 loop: CASSSGRTLTYNEQFF. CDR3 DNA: TGTGCCAGCAGCTCCGGACGGACTCTGACCTACAATGAGCAGTTCTTC.

The CDR3 region has the DNA TGTGCCAGCAGTTTGGGACAGGGGCCTCAGGAGCCCCAGCATTTT. Its translation is CASSLGQGPQEPQHF. V gene TRBV6-6 combines with J gene TRBJ1-5, with 10 bases identical to TRBD1. Germline CDR1 is MNHNY and CDR2 is SVGAGI (reference sequence). This CDR3 region has 15 residues. J lost 8 bases, V lost 4 bases, and 8 bases had no gene match.

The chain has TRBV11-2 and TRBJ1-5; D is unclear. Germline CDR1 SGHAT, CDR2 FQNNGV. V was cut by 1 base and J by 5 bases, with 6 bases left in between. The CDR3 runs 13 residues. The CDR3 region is CASSLVGDQPQHF. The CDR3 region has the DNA TGTGCCAGCAGCTTAGTCGGGGATCAGCCCCAGCATTTT.

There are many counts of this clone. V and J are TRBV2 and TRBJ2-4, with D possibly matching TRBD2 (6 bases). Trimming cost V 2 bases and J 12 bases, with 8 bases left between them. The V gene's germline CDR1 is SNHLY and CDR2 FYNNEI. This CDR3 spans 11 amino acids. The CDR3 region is CASSELAHQYF. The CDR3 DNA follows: TGTGCCAGCAGTGAACTAGCGCATCAGTACTTC.

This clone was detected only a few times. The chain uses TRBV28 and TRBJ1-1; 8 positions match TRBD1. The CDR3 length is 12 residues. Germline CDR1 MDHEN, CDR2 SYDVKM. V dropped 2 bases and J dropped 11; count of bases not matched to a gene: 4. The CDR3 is CASSLQGAWAFF. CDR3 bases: TGTGCCAGCAGTTTACAGGGGGCTTGGGCTTTCTTT.

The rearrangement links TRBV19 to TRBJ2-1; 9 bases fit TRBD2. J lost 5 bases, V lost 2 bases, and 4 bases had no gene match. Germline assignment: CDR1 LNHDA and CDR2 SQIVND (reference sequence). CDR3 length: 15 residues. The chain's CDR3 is CASSIRLADNNEQFF. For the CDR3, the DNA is TGTGCCAGTAGTATACGACTAGCGGACAACAATGAGCAGTTCTTC.

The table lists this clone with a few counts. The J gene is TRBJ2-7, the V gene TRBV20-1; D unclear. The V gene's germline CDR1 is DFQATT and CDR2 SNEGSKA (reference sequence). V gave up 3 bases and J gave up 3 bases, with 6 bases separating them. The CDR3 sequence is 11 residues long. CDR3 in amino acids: CSARAFYEQYF. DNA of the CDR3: TGCAGTGCTAGGGCCTTCTACGAGCAGTACTTC.